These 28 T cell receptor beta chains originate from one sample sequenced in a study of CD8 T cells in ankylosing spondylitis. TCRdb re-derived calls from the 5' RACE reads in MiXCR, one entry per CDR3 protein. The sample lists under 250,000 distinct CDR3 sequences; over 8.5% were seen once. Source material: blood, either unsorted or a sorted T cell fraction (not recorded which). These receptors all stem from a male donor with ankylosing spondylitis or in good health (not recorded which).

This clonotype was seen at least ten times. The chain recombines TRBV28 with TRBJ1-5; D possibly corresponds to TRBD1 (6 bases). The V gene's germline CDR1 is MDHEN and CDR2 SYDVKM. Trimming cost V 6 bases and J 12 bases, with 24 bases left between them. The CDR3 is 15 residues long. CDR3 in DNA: TGTGCCAGCAGCCACCTTTCGGGGGGCCCAGGTCTCCAGCATTTT. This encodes CASSHLSGGPGLQHF.

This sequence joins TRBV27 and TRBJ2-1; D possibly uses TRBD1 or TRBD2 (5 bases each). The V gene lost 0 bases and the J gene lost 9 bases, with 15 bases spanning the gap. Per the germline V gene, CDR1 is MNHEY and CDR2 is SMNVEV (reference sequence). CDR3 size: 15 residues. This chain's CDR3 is CASSLSFATGGEQFF. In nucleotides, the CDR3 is TGTGCCAGCAGTTTATCGTTTGCAACTGGGGGTGAGCAGTTCTTC.

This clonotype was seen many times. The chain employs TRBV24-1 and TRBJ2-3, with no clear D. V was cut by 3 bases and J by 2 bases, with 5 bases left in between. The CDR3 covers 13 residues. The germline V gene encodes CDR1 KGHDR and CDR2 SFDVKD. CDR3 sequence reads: CATSDPLTDTQYF. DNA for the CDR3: TGTGCCACCAGTGATCCACTCACAGATACGCAGTATTTT.

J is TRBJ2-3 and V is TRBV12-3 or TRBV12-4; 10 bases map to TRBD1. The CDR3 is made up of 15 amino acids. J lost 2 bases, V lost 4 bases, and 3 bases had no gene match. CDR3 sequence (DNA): TGTGCCAGCAGTTACGGACAGGGGGTCACAGATACGCAGTATTTT. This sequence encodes CASSYGQGVTDTQYF.

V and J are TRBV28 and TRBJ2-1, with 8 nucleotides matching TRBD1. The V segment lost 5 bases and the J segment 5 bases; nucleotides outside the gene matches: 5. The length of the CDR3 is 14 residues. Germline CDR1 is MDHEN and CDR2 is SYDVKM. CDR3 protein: CASSPDRADNEQFF. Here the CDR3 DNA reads TGTGCCAGCAGTCCGGACAGGGCGGACAATGAGCAGTTCTTC.

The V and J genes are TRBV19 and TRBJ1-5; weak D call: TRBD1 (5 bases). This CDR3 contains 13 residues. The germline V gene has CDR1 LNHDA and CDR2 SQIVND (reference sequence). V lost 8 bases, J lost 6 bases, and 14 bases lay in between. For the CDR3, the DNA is TGTGCCAGTCACGGGGGACGGGGTCAGCCCCAGCATTTT. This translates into CASHGGRGQPQHF.

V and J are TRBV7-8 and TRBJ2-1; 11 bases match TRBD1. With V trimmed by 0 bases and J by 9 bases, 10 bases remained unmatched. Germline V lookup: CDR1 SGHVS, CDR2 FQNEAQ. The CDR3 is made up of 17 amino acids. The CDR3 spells CASSLAWTGGPGGEQFF. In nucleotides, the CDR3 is TGTGCCAGCAGCTTAGCGTGGACAGGGGGCCCCGGGGGTGAGCAGTTCTTC.

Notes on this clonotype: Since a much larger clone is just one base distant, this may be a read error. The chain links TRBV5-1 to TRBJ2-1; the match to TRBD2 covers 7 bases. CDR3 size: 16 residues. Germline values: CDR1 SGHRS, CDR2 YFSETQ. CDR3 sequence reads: CVSSFLAPGLNNEQFF. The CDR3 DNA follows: TGCGTCAGCAGCTTCCTTGCCCCGGGACTAAACAATGAGCAGTTCTTC. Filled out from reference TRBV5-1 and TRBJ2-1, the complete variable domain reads KAGVTQTPRYLIKTRGQQVTLSCSPISGHRSVSWYQQTPGQGLQFLFEYFSETQRNKGNFPGRFSGRQFSNSRSEMNVSTLELGDSALYLCVSSFLAPGLNNEQFFGPGTRLTVL.

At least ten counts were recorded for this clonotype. The CDR3 region is CASRGKPKETQYF. The CDR3, as DNA: TGTGCCAGCAGAGGGAAGCCCAAAGAGACCCAGTACTTC. The chain is built from TRBV6-6 and TRBJ2-5; D gene ambiguous. V was shortened by 6 bases and J by 3 bases, with 11 bases between the two germline ends. The CDR3 runs to 13 residues. CDR1 and CDR2 (germline): MNHNY, SVGAGI (reference sequence).

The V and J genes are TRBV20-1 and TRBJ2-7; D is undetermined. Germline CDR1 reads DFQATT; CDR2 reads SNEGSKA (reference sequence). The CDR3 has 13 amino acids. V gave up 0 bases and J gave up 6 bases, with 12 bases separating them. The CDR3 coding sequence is TGCAGTGCTAGAGATGGCACAAGGCCCGAGCAGTACTTC. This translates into CSARDGTRPEQYF.

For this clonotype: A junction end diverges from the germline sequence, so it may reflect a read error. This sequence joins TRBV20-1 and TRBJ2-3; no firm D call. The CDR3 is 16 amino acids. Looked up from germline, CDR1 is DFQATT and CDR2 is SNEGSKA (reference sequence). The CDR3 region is CCARDVLFSSTDTQYF. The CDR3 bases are TGCTGTGCTAGAGATGTTTTGTTTTCTAGCACAGATACGCAGTATTTT.

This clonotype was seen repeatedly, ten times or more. The CDR3 loop reads CASRLGGDADTQYF. The CDR3 bases are TGCGCCAGCCGTCTCGGGGGGGATGCAGATACGCAGTATTTT. This chain joins TRBV5-1 and TRBJ2-3, with 8 bases lining up with TRBD2. CDR1 and CDR2 from the germline V gene are SGHRS and YFSETQ. The CDR3 is made up of 14 amino acids. V was pared by 7 bases and J by 4 bases, with 8 bases of the junction left unmatched.

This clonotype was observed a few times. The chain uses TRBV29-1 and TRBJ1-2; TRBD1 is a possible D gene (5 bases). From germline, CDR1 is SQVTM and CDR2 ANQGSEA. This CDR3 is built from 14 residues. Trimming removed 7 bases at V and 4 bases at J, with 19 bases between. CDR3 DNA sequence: TGCAGCGATTCGTCTCTGGGGGTAGGCTATGGCTACACCTTC. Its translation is CSDSSLGVGYGYTF. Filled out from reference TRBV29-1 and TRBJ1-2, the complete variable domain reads SAVISQKPSRDICQRGTSLTIQCQVDSQVTMMFWYRQQPGQSLTLIATANQGSEATYESGFVIDKFPISRPNLTFSTLTVSNMSPEDSSIYLCSDSSLGVGYGYTFGSGTRLTVV.

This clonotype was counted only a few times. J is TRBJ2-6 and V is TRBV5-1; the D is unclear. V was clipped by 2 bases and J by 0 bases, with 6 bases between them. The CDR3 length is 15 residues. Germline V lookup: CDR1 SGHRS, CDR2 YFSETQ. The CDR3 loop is CASSFSSSGANVLTF. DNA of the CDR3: TGCGCCAGCAGCTTCAGCAGCTCTGGGGCCAACGTCCTGACTTTC.

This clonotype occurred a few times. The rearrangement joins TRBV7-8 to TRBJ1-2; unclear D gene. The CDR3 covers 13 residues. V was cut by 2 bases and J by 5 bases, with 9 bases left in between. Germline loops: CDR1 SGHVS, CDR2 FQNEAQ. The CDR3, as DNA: TGTGCCAGCAGCTTAACCCTGGGGTATGGCTACACCTTC. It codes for CASSLTLGYGYTF.

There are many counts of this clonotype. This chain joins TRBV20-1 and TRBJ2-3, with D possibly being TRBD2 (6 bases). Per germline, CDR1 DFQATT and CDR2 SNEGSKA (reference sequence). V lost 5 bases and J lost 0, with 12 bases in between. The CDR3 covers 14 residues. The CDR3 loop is CSAWGVGSTDTQYF. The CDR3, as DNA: TGCAGTGCTTGGGGGGTGGGGAGCACAGATACGCAGTATTTT.

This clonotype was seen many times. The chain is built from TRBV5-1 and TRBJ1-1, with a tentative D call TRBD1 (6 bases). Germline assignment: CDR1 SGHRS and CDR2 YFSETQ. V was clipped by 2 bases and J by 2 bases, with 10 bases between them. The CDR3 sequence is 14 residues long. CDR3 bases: TGCGCCAGCAGCTTACAGGGTTCTAACACTGAAGCTTTCTTT. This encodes CASSLQGSNTEAFF.

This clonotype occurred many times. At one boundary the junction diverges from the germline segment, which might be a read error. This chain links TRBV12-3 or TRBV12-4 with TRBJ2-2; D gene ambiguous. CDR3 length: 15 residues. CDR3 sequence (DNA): TGTGCCAGCCGTTTCCTTTGGGTTGAGACCGGGGAGCTGTTTTTT. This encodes CASRFLWVETGELFF.

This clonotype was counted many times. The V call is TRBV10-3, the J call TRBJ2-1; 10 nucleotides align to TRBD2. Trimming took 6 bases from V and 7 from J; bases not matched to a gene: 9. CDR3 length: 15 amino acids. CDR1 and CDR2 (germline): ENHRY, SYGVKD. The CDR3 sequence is CAIRDLAGAGNEQFF. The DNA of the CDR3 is TGTGCCATCAGAGATCTAGCGGGAGCTGGGAATGAGCAGTTCTTC.

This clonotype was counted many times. For the CDR3, the DNA is TGTGCCAGCCTTCCAAGGGGGAATACTGAAGCTTTCTTT. Its protein product is CASLPRGNTEAFF. This chain connects TRBV6-6 to TRBJ1-1; a possible D gene is TRBD1 (6 bases). The CDR3 has 13 amino acids. Trimming removed 8 bases at V and 5 bases at J, with 15 bases between. From germline, CDR1 is MNHNY and CDR2 SVGAGI (reference sequence).

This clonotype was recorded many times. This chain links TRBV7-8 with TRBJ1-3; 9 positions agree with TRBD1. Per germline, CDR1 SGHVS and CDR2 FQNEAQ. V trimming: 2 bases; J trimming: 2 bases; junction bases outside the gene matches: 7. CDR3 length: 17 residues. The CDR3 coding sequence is TGTGCCAGCAGCTTACCCCGGGACAGGGTCGCTGGAAACACCATATATTTT. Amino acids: CASSLPRDRVAGNTIYF. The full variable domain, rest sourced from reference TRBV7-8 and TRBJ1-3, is GAGVSQSPRYKVAKRGQDVALRCDPISGHVSLFWYQQALGQGPEFLTYFQNEAQLDKSGLPSDRFFAERPEGSVSTLKIQRTQQEDSAVYLCASSLPRDRVAGNTIYFGEGSWLTVV.

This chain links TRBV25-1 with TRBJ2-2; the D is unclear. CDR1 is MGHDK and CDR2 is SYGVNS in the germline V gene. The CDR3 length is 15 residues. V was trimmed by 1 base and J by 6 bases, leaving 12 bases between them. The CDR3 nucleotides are TGTGCCAGCAGTGAATGGCAGACCGGTCCCGGGGAGCTGTTTTTT. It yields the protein CASSEWQTGPGELFF. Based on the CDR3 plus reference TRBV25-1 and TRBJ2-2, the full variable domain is EADIYQTPRYLVIGTGKKITLECSQTMGHDKMYWYQQDPGMELHLIHYSYGVNSTEKGDLSSESTVSRIRTEHFPLTLESARPSHTSQYLCASSEWQTGPGELFFGEGSRLTVL.

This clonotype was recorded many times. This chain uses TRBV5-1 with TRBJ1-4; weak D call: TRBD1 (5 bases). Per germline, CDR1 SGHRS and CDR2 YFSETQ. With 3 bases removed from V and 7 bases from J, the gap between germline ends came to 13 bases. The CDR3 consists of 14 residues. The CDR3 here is CASSWGRSGEKLFF. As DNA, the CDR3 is TGCGCCAGCAGCTGGGGGAGGTCGGGTGAAAAACTGTTTTTT.

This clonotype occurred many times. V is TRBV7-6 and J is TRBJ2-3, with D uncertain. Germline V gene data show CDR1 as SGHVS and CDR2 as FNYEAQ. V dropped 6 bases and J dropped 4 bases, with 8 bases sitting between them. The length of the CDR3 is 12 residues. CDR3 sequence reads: CASSVGPDTQYF. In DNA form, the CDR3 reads TGTGCCAGCAGTGTAGGGCCAGATACGCAGTATTTT. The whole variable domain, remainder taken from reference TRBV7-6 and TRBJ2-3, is GAGVSQSPRYKVTKRGQDVALRCDPISGHVSLYWYRQALGQGPEFLTYFNYEAQQDKSGLPNDRFSAERPEGSISTLTIQRTEQRDSAMYRCASSVGPDTQYFGPGTRLTVL.

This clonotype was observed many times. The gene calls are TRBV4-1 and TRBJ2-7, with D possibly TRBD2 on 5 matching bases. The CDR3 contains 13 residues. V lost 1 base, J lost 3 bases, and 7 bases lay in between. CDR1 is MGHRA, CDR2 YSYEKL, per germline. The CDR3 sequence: CASSQGDYYEQYF. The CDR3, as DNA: TGCGCCAGCAGCCAAGGAGACTACTACGAGCAGTACTTC.

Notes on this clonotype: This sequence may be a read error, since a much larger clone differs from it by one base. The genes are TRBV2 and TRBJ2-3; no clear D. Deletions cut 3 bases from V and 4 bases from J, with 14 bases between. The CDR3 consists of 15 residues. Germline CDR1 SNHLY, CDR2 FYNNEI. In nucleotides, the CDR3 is TGTGCCAGCAGTGATGTAGGGTCGGGCGCAGATACGCAGTATTTT. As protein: CASSDVGSGADTQYF.

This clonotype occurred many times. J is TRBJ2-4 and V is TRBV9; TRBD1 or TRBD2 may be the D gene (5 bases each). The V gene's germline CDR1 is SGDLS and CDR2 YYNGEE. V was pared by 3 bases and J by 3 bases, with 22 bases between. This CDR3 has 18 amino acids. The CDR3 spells CASSGQTGTLSVKNIQYF. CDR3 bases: TGTGCCAGCAGCGGCCAAACCGGGACCCTCTCTGTCAAAAACATTCAGTACTTC.

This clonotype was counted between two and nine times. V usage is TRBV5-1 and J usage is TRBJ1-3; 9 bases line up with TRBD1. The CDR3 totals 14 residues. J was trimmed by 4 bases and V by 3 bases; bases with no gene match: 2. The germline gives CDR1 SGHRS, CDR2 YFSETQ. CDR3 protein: CASSSGTGGNTIYF. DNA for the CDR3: TGCGCCAGCAGCTCCGGGACAGGGGGAAACACCATATATTTT.